This TCR beta chain was documented in a study of control samples from healthy donors and cancer patients. The repertoire was sequenced with immunoSEQ multiplex PCR; TCRdb's copy has only in-frame clones and lacks some. This sample has roughly 120,000 clones, with about 93% found just once. Between the trimmed V and J ends, which lost 3 bases and 3 bases, there was a span of 12 bases. CDR3 size: 15 residues. From germline, CDR1 is SGDLS and CDR2 YYNGEE. A single count supports this clone. The receptor comes from a man aged 25-40 years in good health. The source material was blood. The chain links TRBV9 to TRBJ2-2; no reliable D call. The CDR3 spells CASSAYSLHTGELFF. The CDR3 DNA reads as TGTGCCAGCAGCGCTTACTCTCTACACACCGGGGAGCTGTTTTTT.